This record covers a single T cell receptor beta chain. Trimming removed 5 bases from V and 6 bases from J; junction bases left unmatched: 9. Germline V gene lookup returns CDR1 SGHVS and CDR2 FQNEAQ. The CDR3 is made up of 15 amino acids. These data belong to a study of beta chain features in type 1 diabetes. Study-wide background: The number of sorted cells examined across all samples was approximately 100 million.

Isolated RNA was reverse transcribed in full, so expressed TCRB transcripts were sequenced. TCRdb's table, derived via immunoSEQ multiplex PCR, lists solely in-frame clones and lacks some. The sample has under 250,000 clones; approximately 14% are singletons. The chain couples TRBV7-8 to TRBJ1-5; 8 bases match TRBD1. Sequences were obtained from naive CD4+ T cells from blood. The clonotype was recovered from a woman between 40 and 55 years old in good health. The CDR3 sequence is CASSRSTGVSQPQHF. CDR3 DNA: TGTGCCAGCAGCCGATCGACAGGGGTGAGTCAGCCCCAGCATTTT.